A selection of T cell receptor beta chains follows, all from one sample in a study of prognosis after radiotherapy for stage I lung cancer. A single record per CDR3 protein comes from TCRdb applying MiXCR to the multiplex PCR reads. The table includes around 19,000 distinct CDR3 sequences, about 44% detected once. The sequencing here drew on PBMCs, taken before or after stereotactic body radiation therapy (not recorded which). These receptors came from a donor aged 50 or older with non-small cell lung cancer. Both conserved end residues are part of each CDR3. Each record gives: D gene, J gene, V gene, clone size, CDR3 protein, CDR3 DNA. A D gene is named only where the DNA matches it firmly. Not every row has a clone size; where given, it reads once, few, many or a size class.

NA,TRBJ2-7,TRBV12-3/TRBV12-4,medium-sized,CASSPGGYEQYF,TGTGCCAGCAGTCCAGGGGGGTACGAGCAGTACTTC
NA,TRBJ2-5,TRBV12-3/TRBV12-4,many,CASSSQGYETQYF,TGTGCCAGCAGTTCCCAGGGGTACGAGACCCAGTACTTC
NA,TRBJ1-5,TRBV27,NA,CARVGNKHQHF,TGTGCCAGGGTCGGCAATAAGCACCAGCATTTT
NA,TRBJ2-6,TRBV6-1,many,CASSWGSGANVLTF,TGTGCCAGCAGCTGGGGGTCCGGGGCCAACGTCCTGACTTTC
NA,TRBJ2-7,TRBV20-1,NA,CSARERQFRYEQYF,TGCAGTGCTAGAGAAAGACAGTTTCGGTACGAGCAGTACTTC
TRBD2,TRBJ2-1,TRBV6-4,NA,CASILLAGVYNEQFF,TGTGCCAGCATCCTCCTAGCGGGGGTTTACAATGAGCAGTTCTTC
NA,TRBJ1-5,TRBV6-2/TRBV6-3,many,CASSSTTGGQPQHF,TGTGCCAGCAGTTCCACAACGGGCGGGCAGCCCCAGCATTTT
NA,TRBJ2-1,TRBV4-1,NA,CASSQESPLAAGAGNEQFF,TGCGCCAGCAGCCAAGAAAGTCCCCTAGCGGCGGGGGCGGGCAATGAGCAGTTCTTC
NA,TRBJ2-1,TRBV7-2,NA,CASSLSPLLGEQFF,TGTGCCAGCAGCTTAAGCCCCCTACTTGGTGAGCAGTTCTTC
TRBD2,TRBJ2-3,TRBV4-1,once,CASSQVAGKRGEFSDTQYF,TGCGCCAGCAGCCAAGTAGCGGGGAAGAGGGGGGAATTTTCAGATACGCAGTATTTT
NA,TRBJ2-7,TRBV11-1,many,CASSFPGAPPDTYEQYF,TGTGCCAGCAGCTTCCCAGGGGCCCCCCCGGACACCTACGAGCAGTACTTC
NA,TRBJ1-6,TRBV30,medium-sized,CAWSYGPGDGGYNSPLHF,TGTGCCTGGAGTTACGGCCCGGGGGATGGCGGTTATAATTCACCCCTCCACTTT
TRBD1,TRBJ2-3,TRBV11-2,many,CASSQGQGENAQYF,TGTGCCAGCAGCCAGGGACAGGGAGAGAATGCGCAGTATTTT
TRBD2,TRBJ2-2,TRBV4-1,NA,CASSQAAGGSVGELFF,TGCGCCAGCAGCCAAGCAGCGGGAGGGAGCGTCGGGGAGCTGTTTTTT
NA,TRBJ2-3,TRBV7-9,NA,CASSLRGPSTDTQYF,TGTGCCAGCAGCTTACGGGGTCCTAGCACAGATACGCAGTATTTT
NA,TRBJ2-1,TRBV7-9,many,CASLSAGSHNEQFF,TGTGCCAGCCTATCGGCGGGATCTCACAATGAGCAGTTCTTC
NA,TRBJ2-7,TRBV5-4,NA,CASTLTSAGVDYEQYF,TGTGCCAGCACCCTTACCTCGGCAGGGGTGGATTACGAGCAGTACTTC
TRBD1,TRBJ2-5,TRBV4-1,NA,CASSHPSRDRGETQYF,TGCGCCAGCAGCCATCCTTCCCGGGACAGGGGGGAGACCCAGTACTTC
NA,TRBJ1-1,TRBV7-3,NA,CASSPRLGGGSEAFF,TGTGCCAGCAGCCCACGCCTAGGGGGGGGCAGCGAAGCTTTCTTT
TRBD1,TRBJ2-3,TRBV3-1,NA,CASSPRGLGTDTQYF,TGTGCCAGCAGCCCCAGGGGGCTCGGCACAGATACGCAGTATTTT
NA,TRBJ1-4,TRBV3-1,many,CASTRGGRGEKLFF,TGTGCCAGCACCCGGGGGGGCCGGGGTGAAAAACTGTTTTTT
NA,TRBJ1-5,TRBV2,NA,CASSEGIYQPQHF,TGTGCCAGCAGTGAGGGTATTTATCAGCCCCAGCATTTT
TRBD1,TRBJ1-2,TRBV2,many,CASSWTGPRYTF,TGTGCCAGCAGTTGGACAGGGCCCCGCTACACCTTC
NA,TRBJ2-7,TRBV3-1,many,CASSQGLDWGYEQYF,TGTGCCAGCAGCCAAGGTCTGGACTGGGGCTACGAGCAGTACTTC
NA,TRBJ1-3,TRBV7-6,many,CASSLETTGNTIYF,TGTGCCAGCAGCTTAGAGACTACTGGAAACACCATATATTTT
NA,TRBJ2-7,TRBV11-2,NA,CASSLISVTFEQYF,TGTGCCAGCAGCTTAATTAGCGTAACCTTCGAGCAGTACTTC
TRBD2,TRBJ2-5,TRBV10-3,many,CAIRGTSGGEETQYF,TGTGCCATCAGGGGGACTAGCGGGGGGGAAGAGACCCAGTACTTC
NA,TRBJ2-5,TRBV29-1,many,CSVVMRGTQYF,TGCAGCGTTGTTATGAGGGGGACCCAGTACTTC
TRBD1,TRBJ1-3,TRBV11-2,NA,CASSSDRGLGNTIYF,TGTGCCAGCAGCTCCGACAGGGGGTTGGGAAACACCATATATTTT
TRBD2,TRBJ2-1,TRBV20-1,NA,CSAIGLAVDNEQFF,TGCAGTGCTATAGGACTAGCGGTCGACAATGAGCAGTTCTTC
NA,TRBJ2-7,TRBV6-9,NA,CASSENLRQVYF,TGTGCCAGCAGTGAAAATTTGAGACAGGTGTACTTC
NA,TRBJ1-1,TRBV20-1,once,CSATLEVFGRFTEAFF,TGCAGTGCTACCCTGGAGGTTTTTGGCCGATTCACTGAAGCTTTCTTT
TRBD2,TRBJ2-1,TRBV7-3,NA,CASSRSWTSVDEQFF,TGTGCCAGCAGCCGTTCGTGGACTAGCGTGGATGAGCAGTTCTTC
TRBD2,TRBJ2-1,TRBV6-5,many,CASSSVYGGRRNEQFF,TGTGCCAGCAGTTCGGTATATGGCGGGAGAAGGAATGAGCAGTTCTTC
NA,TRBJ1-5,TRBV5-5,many,CASSLEWGNQPQHF,TGTGCCAGCAGCTTGGAGTGGGGTAATCAGCCCCAGCATTTT
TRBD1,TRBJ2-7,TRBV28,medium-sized,CAIKGQGSYEQYF,TGTGCCATCAAGGGACAGGGGTCCTACGAGCAGTACTTC
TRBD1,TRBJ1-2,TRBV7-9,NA,CASSFNCRGLGGYTF,TGTGCCAGCAGCTTTAACTGCAGGGGGCTGGGTGGCTACACCTTC
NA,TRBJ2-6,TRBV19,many,CATSPGVRSGANVLTF,TGTGCCACCAGCCCAGGCGTTCGCTCTGGGGCCAACGTCCTGACTTTC
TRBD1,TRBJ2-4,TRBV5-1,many,CASSLTPGGAVNIQYF,TGCGCCAGCAGCCTTACCCCAGGGGGCGCAGTAAACATTCAGTACTTC
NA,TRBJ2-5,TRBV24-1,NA,CATSDKTFQETQYF,TGTGCCACCAGTGATAAGACTTTCCAAGAGACCCAGTACTTC
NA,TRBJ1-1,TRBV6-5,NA,CASSLLQAMNTEAFF,TGTGCCAGCAGTTTATTACAGGCCATGAACACTGAAGCTTTCTTT
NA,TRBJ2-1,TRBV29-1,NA,CSVEEVGQFF,TGCAGCGTTGAAGAAGTCGGGCAGTTCTTC
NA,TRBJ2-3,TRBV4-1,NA,CASSQDPGGTTDTQYF,TGCGCCAGCAGCCAAGATCCTGGTGGCACGACAGATACGCAGTATTTT
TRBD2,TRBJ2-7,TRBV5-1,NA,CASSLGLAGREQYF,TGCGCCAGCAGCTTGGGGCTAGCGGGAAGGGAGCAGTACTTC
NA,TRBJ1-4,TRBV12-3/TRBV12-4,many,CASSPVRGGSEKLFF,TGTGCCAGCAGTCCCGTCCGAGGGGGGAGTGAAAAACTGTTTTTT
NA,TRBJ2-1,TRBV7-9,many,CASSLEGVYNEQFF,TGTGCCAGCAGCTTGGAAGGAGTGTACAATGAGCAGTTCTTC
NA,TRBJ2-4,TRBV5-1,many,CASSLGQVPGKNIQYF,TGCGCCAGCAGCTTGGGACAGGTCCCGGGCAAAAACATTCAGTACTTC
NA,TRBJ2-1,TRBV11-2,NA,CASSKNNEQFF,TGTGCCAGCAGTAAGAACAATGAGCAGTTCTTC
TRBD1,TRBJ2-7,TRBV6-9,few,CASSSLDRVLYYEQYF,TGTGCCAGCAGTTCTCTGGACAGGGTGTTATACTACGAGCAGTACTTC
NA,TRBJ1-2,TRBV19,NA,CASSTVANEGYGYTF,TGTGCCAGTAGTACGGTAGCAAACGAGGGCTATGGCTACACCTTC
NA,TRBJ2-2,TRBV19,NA,CASSMAPGDGELFF,TGTGCCAGTAGTATGGCCCCGGGGGACGGGGAGCTGTTTTTT
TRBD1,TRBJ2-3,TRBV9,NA,CASSVGWGQGAQDTQYF,TGTGCCAGCAGCGTAGGCTGGGGACAGGGGGCACAAGATACGCAGTATTTT